This T cell receptor (beta chain) is from a study of blood T cells in healthy people across ages. Sample-barcoded 5' priming and a J-beta primer mix drove a second PCR of roughly 6 to 12 cycles. TCRdb re-analysed the 5' RACE reads in MiXCR, keeping a single row per CDR3 protein. The table includes some 1.7 million distinct CDR3 sequences, approximately 30% detected once. This clonotype was observed once. Mismatch with germline at one junction end may stem from a read error. From germline, CDR1 is SEHNR and CDR2 FQNEAQ (reference sequence). The CDR3 is 13 amino acids. The receptor was isolated from a woman aged 25 to 39 in good health. The sequencing input was blood. This sequence joins TRBV7-9 and TRBJ1-2, with D perhaps matching TRBD1 (6 bases). The CDR3 sequence is CASSLSGANGYAF. CDR3 DNA sequence: TGCGCCAGCAGCTTGTCGGGGGCGAATGGCTACGCCTTC. Together with reference TRBV7-9 and TRBJ1-2, the CDR3 gives the full variable domain: DTGVSQNPRHKITKRGQNVTFRCDPISEHNRLYWYRQTLGQGPEFLTYFQNEAQLEKSRLLSDRFSAERPKGSFSTLEIQRTEQGDSAMYLCASSLSGANGYAFGSGTRLTVV.